The clone carrying this T cell receptor beta chain was seen only a few times. Antigen: not known. The data derive from a study of cytomegalovirus exposure and HLA in healthy donors. Findings and caveats of the study: As a later analysis showed, a missense DCLRE1C variant was linked to trimming of TCR beta V- and J-genes.

The study ran its PCR with 60 Vbeta and 13 Jbeta primers. Method: immunoSEQ multiplex PCR; TCRdb's copy keeps in-frame clones and lacks some. In the table there are about 78,000 clones, roughly 63% of which are singletons. CDR3 length equals 16 residues. Germline CDR1 and CDR2: KGHSH and LQKENI. Trimming took off 1 base at V and 2 bases at J, with 13 bases between the two ends. The chain is built from TRBV18 and TRBJ2-3; D possibly corresponds to TRBD1 (5 bases). The sequence was collected from a man aged 25-45 years in good health and CMV-seropositive. The sample consisted of PBMCs. The CDR3 sequence is CASSPRRVGYTDTQYF. CDR3 DNA: TGTGCCAGCTCACCACGCAGGGTGGGCTACACAGATACGCAGTATTTT. Using reference TRBV18 and TRBJ2-3 for the parts outside the CDR3, the full variable domain is NAGVMQNPRHLVRRRGQEARLRCSPMKGHSHVYWYRQLPEEGLKFMVYLQKENIIDESGMPKERFSAEFPKEGPSILRIQQVVRGDSAAYFCASSPRRVGYTDTQYFGPGTRLTVL.